Each of the 12 T cell receptor beta chains below was sequenced from the same sample in a study of blood T cells in healthy people across ages (dated by TCRdb to between 2014 and 2017). Libraries came from 5' RACE. Sequencing took place on an Illumina HiSeq 2500. A second PCR of about 6 to 11 cycles was performed with a sample-barcoded 5' primer and a J-beta primer mix. Using fastp at Q25 and MiXCR, TCRdb reprocessed the public reads and kept productive beta chains. Duplicate CDR3 protein sequences are folded into a single record with the most common DNA and genes. The sample records some 780,000 distinct CDR3 sequences, just over 55% of which are singletons. The ten largest account for 20% to 30% of the sample. Sequenced sample: blood. Receptors originate from a man between 35 and 55 years old in good health.

This clonotype was recorded a few times. This chain joins TRBV28 and TRBJ1-2, with D possibly TRBD1 on 5 matching bases. Germline V gene sequence: CDR1 MDHEN, CDR2 SYDVKM. V was trimmed by 4 bases and J by 5 bases, leaving 23 bases between them. The CDR3 has 17 residues. The chain's CDR3 is CASSSLGTDESLYGYTF. In DNA, the CDR3 is TGTGCCAGCAGTTCCCTCGGGACCGACGAAAGCCTGTATGGCTACACCTTC.

The CDR3 sequence is CASSVSLLAGLVHEQFF. The DNA of the CDR3 is TGTGCCAGCAGCGTATCCCTACTAGCGGGATTAGTTCATGAGCAGTTCTTC. The chain combines TRBV9 with TRBJ2-1, with TRBD2 matching 10 bases. The V and J ends lost 1 base and 8 bases, in that order; junction bases with no gene match: 12. The CDR3 contains 17 residues. The V gene's germline CDR1 is SGDLS and CDR2 YYNGEE. Looking up the rest from reference TRBV9 and TRBJ2-1 gives the full variable domain: DSGVTQTPKHLITATGQRVTLRCSPRSGDLSVYWYQQSLDQGLQFLIQYYNGEERAKGNILERFSAQQFPDLHSELNLSSLELGDSALYFCASSVSLLAGLVHEQFFGPGTRLTVL.

The chain links TRBV7-9 to TRBJ1-1, with TRBD1 matching over 10 bases. CDR1 is SEHNR, CDR2 FQNEAQ, per germline (reference sequence). The length of the CDR3 is 19 residues. The V segment lost 2 bases and the J segment 6 bases; nucleotides outside the gene matches: 18. DNA for the CDR3: TGTGCCAGCAGCTTATATGGCCCCGGGGACAGGGGCGAGTTCCCTGAAGCTTTCTTT. Amino acids: CASSLYGPGDRGEFPEAFF.

The rearrangement uses TRBV7-9 and TRBJ1-2; weak D call: TRBD1 (5 bases). The germline V gene has CDR1 SEHNR and CDR2 FQNEAQ (reference sequence). The CDR3 has 13 residues. Trimming stripped 5 bases from V and 3 bases from J, with 10 bases between. Here the CDR3 DNA reads TGTGCCAGCAGCAACGACAGCTACTATGGCTACACCTTC. This codes for CASSNDSYYGYTF.

This clonotype was seen more than once but under ten times. The chain employs TRBV7-2 and TRBJ2-7; D is perhaps TRBD1 or TRBD2 (5 bases each). Germline V gene data show CDR1 as SGHTA and CDR2 as FQGNSA. CDR3 length: 14 amino acids. The ends were cut back, 4 bases at V and 6 bases at J, with 16 bases in the middle. CDR3 residues: CASSSMRGVGEQYF. CDR3 DNA: TGTGCCAGCAGCTCCATGAGGGGAGTAGGCGAGCAGTACTTC.

This clonotype has only a few counts. V gene TRBV4-3 combines with J gene TRBJ2-3; the D gene is possibly TRBD1 (6 bases). V was clipped by 4 bases and J by 10 bases, with 15 bases between them. The CDR3 is made up of 13 amino acids. In germline, CDR1 is LGHNA, CDR2 YSLEER. The DNA of the CDR3 is TGCGCCAGCAGCCCCTTCGCAGGGGACGCGCAGTATTTT. Its protein product is CASSPFAGDAQYF.

This clonotype was observed a few times. V gene TRBV11-2 combines with J gene TRBJ2-1, with 7 bases fitting TRBD2. J gave up 7 bases and V 4 bases, and 31 bases lay outside the gene matches. CDR3 length equals 22 residues. Germline V gene lookup returns CDR1 SGHAT and CDR2 FQNNGV. The CDR3 sequence is CASSSPSSPGGSGYRGYNEQFF. The CDR3 DNA follows: TGTGCCAGCAGCTCCCCCTCGTCCCCCGGGGGGAGCGGTTACCGGGGTTATAATGAGCAGTTCTTC.

This clonotype was seen a handful of times. This chain links TRBV10-3 with TRBJ2-1, with a tentative D call TRBD2 (6 bases). Germline values: CDR1 ENHRY, CDR2 SYGVKD. CDR3 length: 18 residues. V was clipped by 9 bases and J by 1 base, with 25 bases between them. The CDR3 DNA is TGTGCCATTTCTGGGGGGAGCAGGAGACGGGGGTCCTACAATGAGCAGTTCTTC. Amino acid sequence: CAISGGSRRRGSYNEQFF.

There are a few counts of this clonotype. The chain joins TRBV6-5 to TRBJ1-5, with D tentatively TRBD1 (5 bases). CDR1 and CDR2 (germline): MNHEY, SVGAGI. The V end lost 7 bases, the J end lost 3 bases, and 10 bases lay between the germline ends. This CDR3 has 13 residues. The CDR3 DNA reads TGTGCCAGCATGAGGGACCCCAATCAGCCCCAGCATTTT. Protein: CASMRDPNQPQHF.

The chain combines TRBV12-3 or TRBV12-4 with TRBJ2-5; the match to TRBD2 covers 9 bases. The better agreement between TRBJ2-7 and the DNA end casts doubt on the J call. The CDR3 extends over 14 amino acids. This CDR3 is CASSVVASGNEQYF. The CDR3 coding sequence is TGTGCCAGCAGTGTTGTCGCTAGCGGGAACGAGCAGTACTTC.

The rearrangement uses TRBV7-3 and TRBJ2-7; TRBD2 might be the D (6 bases). CDR3 length: 14 residues. Trimming took 5 bases from V and 1 from J, leaving 12 bases between them. Per germline, CDR1 SGHTA and CDR2 FQGTGA. The CDR3 bases are TGTGCCAGCAGCCCCGACGCGGGGTCCTACGAGCAGTACTTC. Its translation is CASSPDAGSYEQYF.

This clonotype was found a few times. The chain has TRBV7-8 and TRBJ1-5, with D perhaps TRBD1 (6 bases). V dropped 5 bases and J dropped 5 bases, with 28 bases sitting between them. The germline CDR1 and CDR2 sequences are SGHVS and FQNEAQ. The CDR3 totals 19 residues. Here the CDR3 DNA reads TGTGCCAGCAGCCGATACCGGACGGGCAGGGGTAATTCGGATCAGCCCCAGCATTTT. It specifies CASSRYRTGRGNSDQPQHF.